This T cell receptor (beta chain) stems from a study of blood T cell repertoires in COVID-19. Study-level background: The United States, Italy and Spain were the sources of the acute and convalescent COVID-19 samples. T cells, B-cell-depleted T cells, or PBMCs provided the cDNA or gDNA that served as material.

In its sample, this clone was seen once. Per the authors' pipeline: How many nucleated cells were present was estimated from reference gene primer amplification. Profiling relied on immunoSEQ multiplex PCR, and the TCRdb table lists in-frame clones only, not all of them. The DNA gave D and trimming, while V, J and clone size come from that table. The profile covers under 500,000 clones, with approximately 90% appearing a single time and 4% to 5.5% taken by the ten largest. The CDR3 extends over 11 amino acids. V was pared by 6 bases and J by 10 bases, with 10 bases between. In germline, CDR1 is MNHNY, CDR2 SVGAGI (reference sequence).

The receptor comes from a woman in her 30s with acute or convalescent COVID-19. Sequencing input: peripheral blood. V gene TRBV6-6 combines with J gene TRBJ2-1; D might be TRBD1 (6 bases). The CDR3 loop is CASRGGREQFF. The DNA of the CDR3 is TGTGCCAGCAGAGGGGGAAGGGAGCAGTTCTTC.